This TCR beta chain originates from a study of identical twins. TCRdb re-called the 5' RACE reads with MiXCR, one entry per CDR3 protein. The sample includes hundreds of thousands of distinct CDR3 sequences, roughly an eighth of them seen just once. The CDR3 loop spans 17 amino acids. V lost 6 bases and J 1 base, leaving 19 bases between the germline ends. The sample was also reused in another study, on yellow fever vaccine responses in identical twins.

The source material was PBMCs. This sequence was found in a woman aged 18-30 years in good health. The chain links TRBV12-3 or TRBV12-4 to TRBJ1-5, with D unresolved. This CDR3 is CASSPQLEIMSNQPQHF. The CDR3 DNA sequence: TGTGCCAGCAGCCCCCAACTCGAGATCATGAGCAATCAGCCCCAGCATTTT.